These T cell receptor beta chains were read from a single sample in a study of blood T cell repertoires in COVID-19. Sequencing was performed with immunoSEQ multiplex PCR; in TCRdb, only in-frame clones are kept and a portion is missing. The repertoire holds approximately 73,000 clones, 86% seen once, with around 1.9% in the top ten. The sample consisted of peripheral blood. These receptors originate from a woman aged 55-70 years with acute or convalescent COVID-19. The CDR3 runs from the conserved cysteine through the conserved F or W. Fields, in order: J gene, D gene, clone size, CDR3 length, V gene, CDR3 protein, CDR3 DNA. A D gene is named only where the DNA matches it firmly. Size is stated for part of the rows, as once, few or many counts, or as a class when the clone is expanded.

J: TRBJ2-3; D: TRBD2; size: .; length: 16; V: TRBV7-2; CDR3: CASSPLAGVITDTQYF; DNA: TGTGCCAGCAGCCCTCTAGCGGGGGTTATCACAGATACGCAGTATTTT
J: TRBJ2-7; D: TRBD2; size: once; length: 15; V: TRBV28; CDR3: CASSPLRGDIYEQYF; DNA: TGTGCCAGCAGTCCCCTCCGGGGGGATATCTACGAGCAGTACTTC
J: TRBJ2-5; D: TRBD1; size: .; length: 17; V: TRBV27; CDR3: CASSPFHIARGQETQYF; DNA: TGTGCCAGCAGTCCCTTCCACATTGCCAGGGGGCAAGAGACCCAGTACTTC
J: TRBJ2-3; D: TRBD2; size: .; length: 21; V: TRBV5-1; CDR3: CASSLIRTFEASGVLTDTQYF; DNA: TGCGCCAGCAGCTTGATTCGGACTTTTGAGGCTAGCGGGGTGTTGACAGATACGCAGTATTTT
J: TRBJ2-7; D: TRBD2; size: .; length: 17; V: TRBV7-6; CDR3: CASSNRGNSGTSYEQYF; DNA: TGTGCCAGCAGCAATAGGGGGAATAGCGGGACCTCCTACGAGCAGTACTTC
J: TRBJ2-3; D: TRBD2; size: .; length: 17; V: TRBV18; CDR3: CASSPRGTSGSIDTQYF; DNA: TGTGCCAGCTCACCCAGAGGGACTAGCGGGAGCATTGATACGCAGTATTTT
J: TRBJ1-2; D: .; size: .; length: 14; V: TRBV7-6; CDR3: CASSPRVGWYGYTF; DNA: TGTGCCAGCAGCCCTCGTGTCGGGTGGTATGGCTACACCTTC
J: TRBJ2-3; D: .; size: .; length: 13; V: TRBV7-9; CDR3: CASSLGGTNTQYF; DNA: TGTGCCAGCAGCTTAGGGGGCACCAATACGCAGTATTTT
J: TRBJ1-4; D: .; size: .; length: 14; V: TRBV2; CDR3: CASSKGPLQEKLFF; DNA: TGTGCCAGCAGTAAAGGGCCCCTTCAAGAAAAACTGTTTTTT
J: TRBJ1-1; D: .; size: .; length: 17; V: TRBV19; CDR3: CASTPWSAGEENTEAFF; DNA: TGTGCCAGTACCCCCTGGTCGGCAGGGGAAGAGAACACTGAAGCTTTCTTT
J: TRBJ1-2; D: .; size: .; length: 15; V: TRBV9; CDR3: CASSVEAQGGIGYTF; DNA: TGTGCCAGCAGCGTAGAGGCTCAGGGAGGGATTGGCTACACCTTC
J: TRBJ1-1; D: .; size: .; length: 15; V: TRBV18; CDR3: CASSPTDSAYTEAFF; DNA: TGTGCCAGCTCACCCACAGACAGTGCCTACACTGAAGCTTTCTTT
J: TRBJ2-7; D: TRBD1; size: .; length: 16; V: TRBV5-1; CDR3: CASSLGSRDRGYEQYF; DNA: TGCGCCAGCAGCTTGGGATCCCGGGACAGGGGCTACGAGCAGTACTTC
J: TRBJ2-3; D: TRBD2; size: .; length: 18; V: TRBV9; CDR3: CASSVSTRGGYSTDTQYF; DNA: TGTGCCAGCAGCGTATCCACGCGGGGGGGTTATAGCACAGATACGCAGTATTTT
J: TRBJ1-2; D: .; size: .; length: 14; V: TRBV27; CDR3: CASSLSPDTYGYTF; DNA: TGTGCCAGCAGTTTATCCCCGGACACCTATGGCTACACCTTC
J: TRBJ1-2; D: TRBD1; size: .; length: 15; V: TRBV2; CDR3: CASNLQGVGGYGYTF; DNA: TGTGCCAGCAATTTACAGGGGGTAGGCGGCTATGGCTACACCTTC
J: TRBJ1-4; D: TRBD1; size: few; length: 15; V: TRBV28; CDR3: CASSLTGLGNEKLFF; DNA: TGTGCCAGCAGCCTGACAGGGTTGGGTAATGAAAAACTGTTTTTT
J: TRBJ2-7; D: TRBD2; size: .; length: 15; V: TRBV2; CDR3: CASSEDGSGAYEQYF; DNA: TGTGCCAGCAGTGAAGATGGTAGCGGGGCCTACGAGCAGTACTTC
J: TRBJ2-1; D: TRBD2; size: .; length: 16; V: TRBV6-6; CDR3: CASSPMREARDNEQFF; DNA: TGTGCCAGCAGTCCGATGCGGGAGGCACGTGACAATGAGCAGTTCTTC
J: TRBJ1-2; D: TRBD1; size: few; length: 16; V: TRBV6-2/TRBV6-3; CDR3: CASTPLTGLDGYGYTF; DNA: TGTGCCAGCACCCCCTTGACAGGGCTAGACGGCTATGGCTACACCTTC
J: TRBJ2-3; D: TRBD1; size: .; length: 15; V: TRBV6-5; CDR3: CASSRQGRSTDTQYF; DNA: TGTGCCAGCAGTCGACAGGGAAGGAGCACAGATACGCAGTATTTT
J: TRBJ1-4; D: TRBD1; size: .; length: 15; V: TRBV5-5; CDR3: CASSVPGTGGEKLFF; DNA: TGTGCCAGCAGCGTGCCCGGGACAGGGGGGGAAAAACTGTTTTTT
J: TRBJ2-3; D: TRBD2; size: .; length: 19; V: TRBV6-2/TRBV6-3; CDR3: CASSFVLAGGRDGTDTQYF; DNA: TGTGCCAGCAGTTTCGTACTAGCGGGGGGGCGCGATGGCACAGATACGCAGTATTTT
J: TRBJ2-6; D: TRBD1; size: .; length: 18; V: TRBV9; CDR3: CASSVAGTANSGANVLTF; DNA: TGTGCCAGCAGCGTAGCGGGGACAGCGAACTCTGGGGCCAACGTCCTGACTTTC
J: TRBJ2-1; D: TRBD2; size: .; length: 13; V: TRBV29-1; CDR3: CSVSGGGYNEQFF; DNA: TGCAGCGTTAGCGGGGGAGGATATAATGAGCAGTTCTTC
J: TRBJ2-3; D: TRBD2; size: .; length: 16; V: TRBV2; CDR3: CASSDAMGGWTDTQYF; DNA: TGTGCCAGCAGTGACGCGATGGGAGGGTGGACAGATACGCAGTATTTT
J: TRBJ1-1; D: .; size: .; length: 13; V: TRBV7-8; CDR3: CASSLFRGTEAFF; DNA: TGTGCCAGCAGCTTATTCCGAGGGACTGAAGCTTTCTTT
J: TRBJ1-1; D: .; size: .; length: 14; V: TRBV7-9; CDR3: CASSLEAREAEAFF; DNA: TGTGCCAGCAGCTTAGAGGCTCGGGAAGCTGAAGCTTTCTTT
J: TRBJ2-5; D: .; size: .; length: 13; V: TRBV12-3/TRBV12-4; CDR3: CASSYPGVETQYF; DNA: TGTGCCAGCAGTTACCCAGGGGTCGAGACCCAGTACTTC
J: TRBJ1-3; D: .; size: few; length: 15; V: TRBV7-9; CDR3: CASSFRDFSGNTIYF; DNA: TGTGCCAGCAGCTTCCGGGACTTCTCTGGAAACACCATATATTTT
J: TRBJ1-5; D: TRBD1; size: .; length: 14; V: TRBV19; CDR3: CASSTKTGAQPQHF; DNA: TGTGCCAGTAGTACCAAGACAGGGGCTCAGCCCCAGCATTTT
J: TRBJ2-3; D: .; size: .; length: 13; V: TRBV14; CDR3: CASSQGTEGTQYF; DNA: TGTGCCAGCAGCCAAGGAACGGAGGGTACGCAGTATTTT
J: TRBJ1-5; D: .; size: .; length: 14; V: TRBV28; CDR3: CASSPPRMVQPQHF; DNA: TGTGCCAGCAGTCCACCCAGGATGGTTCAGCCCCAGCATTTT
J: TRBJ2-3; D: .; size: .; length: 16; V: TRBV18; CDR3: CASSPTTAISTDTQYF; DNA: TGTGCCAGCTCACCGACGACAGCAATTAGCACAGATACGCAGTATTTT
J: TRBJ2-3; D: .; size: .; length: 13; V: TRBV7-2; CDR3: CASSFSSTDTQYF; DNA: TGTGCCAGCAGCTTTAGCAGCACAGATACGCAGTATTTT
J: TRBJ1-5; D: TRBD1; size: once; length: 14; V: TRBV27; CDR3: CASSFDRGRQPQHF; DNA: TGTGCCAGCAGTTTCGACAGGGGACGGCAGCCCCAGCATTTT
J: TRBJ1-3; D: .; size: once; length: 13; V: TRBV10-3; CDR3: CAISEGVGNTIYF; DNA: TGTGCCATCAGTGAGGGAGTAGGAAACACCATATATTTT
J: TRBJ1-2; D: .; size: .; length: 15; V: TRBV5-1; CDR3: CASSRDPYGNYGYTF; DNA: TGCGCCAGCAGCCGAGACCCCTACGGGAACTATGGCTACACCTTC
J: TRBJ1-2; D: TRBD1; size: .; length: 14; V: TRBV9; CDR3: CASSVEQGAGGYTF; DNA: TGTGCCAGCAGCGTAGAACAGGGGGCAGGTGGCTACACCTTC
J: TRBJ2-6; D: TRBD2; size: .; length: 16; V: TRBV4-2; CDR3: CASSQATSAGANVLTF; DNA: TGTGCCAGCAGCCAAGCTACTAGCGCTGGGGCCAACGTCCTGACTTTC
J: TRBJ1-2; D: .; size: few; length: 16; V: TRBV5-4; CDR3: CASSLRLTGRGYGYTF; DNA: TGTGCCAGCAGCTTGCGACTGACAGGTAGAGGTTATGGCTACACCTTC